The 23 T cell receptor beta chains reported below all come from one sample, sequenced in a study of human thymus T cells (TCRdb year 2020). Library prep was done by the immunoSEQ multiplex PCR assay. Drawn from immuneACCESS, this table holds only the in-frame rearrangements with V and J called that TCRdb kept. Clones are partly lost; checked studies trace under half to an unresolved V gene and leave the rest unexplained. The sample table lists under 95,000 clones, 90% to 95% of them with a count of one. The ten largest clonotypes hold around 0.037% of the sample. Thymus tissue was obtained as surgical resects removed during corrective cardiac surgery. Sequenced input: thymus tissue. The receptors originated from a girl less than two years old with a congenital heart defect but otherwise immunologically healthy.

The chain recombines TRBV5-8 with TRBJ1-1; D is unclear. Looked up from germline, CDR1 is SGHTS and CDR2 is YDEGEE. V gave up 2 bases and J gave up 11 bases, with 10 bases separating them. The CDR3 has 11 amino acids. The CDR3 loop reads CASSFRDLAFF. The DNA of the CDR3 is TGTGCCAGCAGCTTCAGAGATCTCGCTTTCTTT.

The genes are TRBV15 and TRBJ1-1, with D unclear. V gave up 2 bases and J gave up 5 bases, with 9 bases separating them. The CDR3 is made up of 13 amino acids. Per the germline V gene, CDR1 is LNHNV and CDR2 is YYDKDF (reference sequence). In nucleotides, the CDR3 is TGTGCCACCAGCAGACTCCTGCGTACTGAAGCTTTCTTT. This encodes CATSRLLRTEAFF. Using reference TRBV15 and TRBJ1-1 for the parts outside the CDR3, the full variable domain is DAMVIQNPRYQVTQFGKPVTLSCSQTLNHNVMYWYQQKSSQAPKLLFHYYDKDFNNEADTPDNFQSRRPNTSFCFLDIRSPGLGDTAMYLCATSRLLRTEAFFGQGTRLTVV.

The chain has TRBV19 and TRBJ2-7; D gene unclear. The CDR3 spans 15 residues. Trimming stripped 1 base from V and 0 bases from J, with 10 bases between. Looked up from germline, CDR1 is LNHDA and CDR2 is SQIVND (reference sequence). The DNA of the CDR3 is TGTGCCAGTAGTATAGGTCATGGTAACTCCTACGAGCAGTACTTC. It translates to CASSIGHGNSYEQYF.

The chain has TRBV7-9 and TRBJ1-5; D remains ambiguous. The CDR3 extends over 15 amino acids. V lost 4 bases and J lost 5, with 15 bases in between. Per germline, CDR1 SEHNR and CDR2 FQNEAQ (reference sequence). The CDR3 protein is CASSSLEPNYQPQHF. In DNA form, the CDR3 reads TGTGCCAGCAGCTCCCTGGAACCTAACTATCAGCCCCAGCATTTT. The variable domain in full, completed from reference TRBV7-9 and TRBJ1-5, reads DTGVSQNPRHKITKRGQNVTFRCDPISEHNRLYWYRQTLGQGPEFLTYFQNEAQLEKSRLLSDRFSAERPKGSFSTLEIQRTEQGDSAMYLCASSSLEPNYQPQHFGDGTRLSIL.

Concerning this clone itself: One junction end does not reproduce the germline sequence, and a read error may be involved. V gene TRBV2 combines with J gene TRBJ2-7, with TRBD1 matching 8 bases. CDR1 and CDR2 (germline): SNHLY, FYNNEI. There are 21 residues in the CDR3. The CDR3 protein is CARSAKPKRDRRRRSSYEQYF. DNA of the CDR3: TGTGCCAGGAGTGCGAAACCCAAACGGGACAGGCGCCGGCGTTCGTCCTACGAGCAGTACTTC. The variable domain in full, with the rest retrieved from reference TRBV2 and TRBJ2-7, is EPEVTQTPSHQVTQMGQEVILRCVPISNHLYFYWYRQILGQKVEFLVSFYNNEISEKSEIFDDQFSVERPDGSNFTLKIRSTKLEDSAMYFCARSAKPKRDRRRRSSYEQYFGPGTRLTVT.

The rearrangement joins TRBV19 to TRBJ1-1; D is unresolved. Trimming shortened V by 5 bases and J by 6 bases, and 13 bases separated the two germline ends. The germline gives CDR1 LNHDA, CDR2 SQIVND (reference sequence). CDR3 length: 13 residues. The CDR3 bases are TGTGCCAGTAGTTCAAGGGTTGGTGCTGAAGCTTTCTTT. It codes for CASSSRVGAEAFF.

This sequence joins TRBV28 and TRBJ1-2, with 7 bases matching TRBD1. CDR1 and CDR2 (germline): MDHEN, SYDVKM. CDR3 length: 17 amino acids. V lost 5 bases and J lost 3; bases outside the gene matches: 15. The CDR3 is CASSPYETGPLHYGYTF. The CDR3 DNA reads TGTGCCAGCAGTCCGTACGAGACAGGGCCCCTTCACTATGGCTACACCTTC.

The genes are TRBV7-2 and TRBJ1-2, with TRBD1 matching over 9 bases. The CDR3 has 19 amino acids. The V gene's germline CDR1 is SGHTA and CDR2 FQGNSA. With 0 bases clipped from V and 0 bases from J, the junction kept 11 bases outside the gene matches. The CDR3 DNA reads as TGTGCCAGCAGCTTAGCCAAAAAGGGTACAGGGGGCCCTAACTATGGCTACACCTTC. Translating gives CASSLAKKGTGGPNYGYTF.

The genes are TRBV27 and TRBJ2-7, with D unresolved. The CDR3 loop spans 15 amino acids. The germline V gene has CDR1 MNHEY and CDR2 SMNVEV (reference sequence). Between the trimmed V and J ends, which lost 6 bases and 0 bases, there was a span of 15 bases. The CDR3 loop is CASRKAHDVSYEQYF. The CDR3 DNA follows: TGTGCCAGCAGAAAAGCCCACGACGTCTCCTACGAGCAGTACTTC.

The chain uses TRBV21-1 and TRBJ1-2. TRBV21-1 is designated a pseudogene. This CDR3 region has 15 residues. The chain's CDR3 is CASSKLGTAVYGYTF. The CDR3 coding sequence is TGTGCCAGCAGCAAATTAGGGACGGCCGTCTATGGCTACACCTTC.

This chain uses TRBV2 with TRBJ1-2; D uncertain. V lost 6 bases and J lost 2, with 16 bases in between. The CDR3 runs to 15 residues. Germline CDR1 and CDR2: SNHLY and FYNNEI. The CDR3 protein is CASRKPRRPNYGYTF. CDR3 DNA: TGTGCCAGCAGGAAACCCAGGAGACCAAACTATGGCTACACCTTC.

V and J are TRBV11-3 and TRBJ2-1; tentatively, D is TRBD1 (5 bases). The germline V and J ends were trimmed by 1 base and 7 bases, with 14 bases remaining between them. CDR3 length equals 15 residues. Per germline, CDR1 SGHNT and CDR2 YENEEA. In DNA, the CDR3 is TGTGCCAGCAGCTTAGGATTTAAGGGGTGGAATGAGCAGTTCTTC. This translates into CASSLGFKGWNEQFF.

The chain links TRBV7-2 to TRBJ2-2, with D uncertain. This CDR3 has 15 residues. The V end was cut by 1 base, the J end by 1 base, with 7 bases between. The germline CDR1 and CDR2 sequences are SGHTA and FQGNSA. Here the CDR3 DNA reads TGTGCCAGCAGCTTAGTGGCCCAGAACACCGGGGAGCTGTTTTTT. It translates to CASSLVAQNTGELFF. The full variable domain, in which reference TRBV7-2 and TRBJ2-2 provide the parts outside the CDR3, is GAGVSQSPSNKVTEKGKDVELRCDPISGHTALYWYRQSLGQGLEFLIYFQGNSAPDKSGLPSDRFSAERTGGSVSTLTIQRTQQEDSAVYLCASSLVAQNTGELFFGEGSRLTVL.

V and J are TRBV18 and TRBJ2-1, with 8 bases lining up with TRBD2. This CDR3 is 15 amino acids long. The V and J ends lost 4 bases and 4 bases, in that order; junction bases with no gene match: 6. Germline lookup yields CDR1 KGHSH and CDR2 LQKENI. The CDR3 DNA reads TGTGCCAGCTCACGCGAGCGGGAGACATACAATGAGCAGTTCTTC. This gives the protein CASSRERETYNEQFF.

The chain recombines TRBV11-3 with TRBJ2-1; 7 bases are a match to TRBD2. The CDR3 is 14 residues long. Germline V gene lookup returns CDR1 SGHNT and CDR2 YENEEA. V trimming: 2 bases; J trimming: 14 bases; junction bases outside the gene matches: 12. CDR3 in amino acids: CASSLYMVGTKEFF. The CDR3 DNA reads TGTGCCAGCAGCTTATATATGGTGGGGACTAAAGAGTTCTTC. The variable domain in full, with the rest retrieved from reference TRBV11-3 and TRBJ2-1, is EAGVVQSPRYKIIEKKQPVAFWCNPISGHNTLYWYLQNLGQGPELLIRYENEEAVDDSQLPKDRFSAERLKGVDSTLKIQPAELGDSAVYLCASSLYMVGTKEFFGPGTRLTVL.

As DNA, the CDR3 is TGTGCCAGCTCACCCAATCGGTTCCCAGTCATTACCTACGAGCAGTACTTC. Protein product: CASSPNRFPVITYEQYF. The chain has TRBV18 and TRBJ2-7; no firm D call. Germline V gene data show CDR1 as KGHSH and CDR2 as LQKENI. This CDR3 has 17 residues. V lost 3 bases to trimming and J lost 2 bases, with 20 bases between them.

CDR3 in DNA: TGTGCCGGGTCTGGCCGGGACAGGGAGGGATATGGCTACACCTTC. Translation: CAGSGRDREGYGYTF. The chain is built from TRBV6-1 and TRBJ1-2; 9 bases match TRBD1. Germline V CDR1 and CDR2: MNHNS, SASEGT. Germline trimming cut 11 bases from V and 5 bases from J; bases unmatched to any gene: 15. The CDR3 sequence is 15 residues long.

This CDR3 reads CASSIDLTSYEQYF. The CDR3, as DNA: TGTGCCAGTAGTATAGATCTCACTAGCTACGAGCAGTACTTC. This rearrangement joins TRBV19 to TRBJ2-7; TRBD2 is a possible D gene (5 bases). The CDR3 is 14 residues long. Germline values: CDR1 LNHDA, CDR2 SQIVND (reference sequence). Trimming took off 0 bases at V and 3 bases at J, with 9 bases between the two ends.

The gene calls are TRBV7-9 and TRBJ1-2, with D possibly TRBD1 on 5 matching bases. In germline, CDR1 is SEHNR, CDR2 FQNEAQ (reference sequence). The CDR3 has 15 residues. Trimming left V 3 bases short and J 2 bases short, with 13 bases between. This CDR3 reads CASSLARGENYGYTF. The CDR3 DNA reads as TGTGCCAGCAGCTTGGCCCGAGGGGAAAACTATGGCTACACCTTC.

The chain has TRBV7-6 and TRBJ2-3, with TRBD1 matching 7 bases. After removal of 4 bases from V and 2 bases from J, the junction contained 3 bases not matched to a gene. This CDR3 region has 14 residues. Looked up from germline, CDR1 is SGHVS and CDR2 is FNYEAQ. This chain's CDR3 is CASSWGTATDTQYF. The CDR3 DNA reads as TGTGCCAGCAGCTGGGGGACAGCCACAGATACGCAGTATTTT.

The chain combines TRBV7-9 with TRBJ1-1; D possibly corresponds to TRBD1 (6 bases). The CDR3 spans 13 residues. Germline CDR1 SEHNR, CDR2 FQNEAQ (reference sequence). V gave up 3 bases and J gave up 11 bases, with 16 bases separating them. The CDR3 region is CASSFRAGERAFF. CDR3 coding DNA: TGTGCCAGCAGCTTTCGGGCAGGGGAGCGGGCTTTCTTT.

This clone was observed once. V usage is TRBV28 and J usage is TRBJ2-7; no reliable D call. Germline V gives CDR1 MDHEN, CDR2 SYDVKM. This CDR3 is 15 amino acids long. Trimming pared 6 bases from V and 4 bases from J, leaving 19 bases between. The CDR3 reads CASSPEDGIIYEQYF. CDR3 DNA: TGTGCCAGCAGCCCCGAGGACGGAATCATTTACGAGCAGTACTTC.

The chain employs TRBV5-1 and TRBJ1-1; 9 positions agree with TRBD1. This CDR3 is 16 amino acids long. Germline CDR1 and CDR2: SGHRS and YFSETQ. Trimming at V came to 0 bases and at J to 5 bases, leaving 8 bases not matched to a gene. The CDR3 sequence: CASSLGFGTGSTEAFF. DNA for the CDR3: TGCGCCAGCAGCTTGGGCTTCGGGACAGGGTCAACTGAAGCTTTCTTT.